The T cell receptor (beta chain) under discussion was sequenced for a study of blood T cell repertoires in COVID-19. Overall study context: Samples taken during acute and convalescent COVID-19 were collected in the United States, Italy and Spain. T cells, B-cell-depleted T cells, or PBMCs supplied cDNA or gDNA.

In the authors' methods: Reference gene primers were amplified, and this amplification served to estimate nucleated cell counts. The assay was immunoSEQ multiplex PCR, and TCRdb's table has in-frame clones only and misses some. From that table come the V and J calls and clone size; the DNA was used to work out D and trimming. Of about 210,000 clones in the sample, 84% were seen once. The CDR3 contains 14 residues. The germline V and J ends were trimmed by 7 bases and 4 bases, with 13 bases remaining between them. Per germline, CDR1 MNHEY and CDR2 SVGAGI. Only one count was recorded for this clone. This TCR was recovered from a woman in her forties or fifties with active or convalescent COVID-19. Sequencing used peripheral blood. J is TRBJ1-4 and V is TRBV6-5; D gene unclear. The CDR3 nucleotides read TGTGCCAGCATCGCCGGGTTTCGTAATGAAAAACTGTTTTTT. It specifies CASIAGFRNEKLFF.